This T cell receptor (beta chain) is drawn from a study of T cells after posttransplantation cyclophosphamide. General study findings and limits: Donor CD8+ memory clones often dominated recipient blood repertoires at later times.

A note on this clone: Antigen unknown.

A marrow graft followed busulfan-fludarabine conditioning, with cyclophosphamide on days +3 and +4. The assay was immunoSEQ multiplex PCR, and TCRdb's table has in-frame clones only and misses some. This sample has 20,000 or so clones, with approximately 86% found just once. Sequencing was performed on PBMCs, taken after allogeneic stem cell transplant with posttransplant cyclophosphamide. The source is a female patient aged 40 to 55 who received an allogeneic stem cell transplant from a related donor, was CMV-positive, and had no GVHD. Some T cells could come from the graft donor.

The CDR3 coding sequence is TGTGCCAGCAGGAGGGGGAGTTCCTACGAGCAGTACTTC. Its protein is CASRRGSSYEQYF. V usage is TRBV6-5 and J usage is TRBJ2-7; maybe TRBD1 (6 bases). Trimming shortened V by 6 bases and J by 1 base, and 10 bases separated the two germline ends. The germline V gene has CDR1 MNHEY and CDR2 SVGAGI. The CDR3 length is 13 residues.